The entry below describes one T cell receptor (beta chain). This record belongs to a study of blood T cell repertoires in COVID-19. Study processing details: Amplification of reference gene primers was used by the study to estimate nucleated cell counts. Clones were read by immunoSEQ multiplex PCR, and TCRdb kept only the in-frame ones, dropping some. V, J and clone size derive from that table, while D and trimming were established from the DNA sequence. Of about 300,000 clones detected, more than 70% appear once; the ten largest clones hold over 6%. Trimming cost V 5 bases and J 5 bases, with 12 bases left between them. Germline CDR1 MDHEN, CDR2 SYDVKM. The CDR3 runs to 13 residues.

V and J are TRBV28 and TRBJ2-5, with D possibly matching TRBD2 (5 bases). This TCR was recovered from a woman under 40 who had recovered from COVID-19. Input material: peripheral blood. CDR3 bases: TGTGCCAGCAGTGTCCGGTGGGAGGAGACCCAGTACTTC. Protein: CASSVRWEETQYF.